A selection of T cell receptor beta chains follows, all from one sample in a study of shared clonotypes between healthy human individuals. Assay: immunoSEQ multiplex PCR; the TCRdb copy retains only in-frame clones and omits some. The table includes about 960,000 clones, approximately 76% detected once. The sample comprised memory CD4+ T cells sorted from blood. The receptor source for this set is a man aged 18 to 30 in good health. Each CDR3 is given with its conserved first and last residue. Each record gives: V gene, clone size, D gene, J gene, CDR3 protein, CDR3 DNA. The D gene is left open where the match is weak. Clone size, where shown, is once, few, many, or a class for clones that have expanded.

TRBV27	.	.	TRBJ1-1	CASKGVGTEAFF	TGTGCCAGCAAAGGGGTTGGCACTGAAGCTTTCTTT
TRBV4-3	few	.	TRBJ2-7	CASSLNLGITYEQYF	TGCGCCAGCAGCCTTAACCTGGGAATAACGTACGAGCAGTACTTC
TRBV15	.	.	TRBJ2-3	CATSRGPGDTQYF	TGTGCCACCAGCAGAGGCCCCGGGGATACGCAGTATTTT
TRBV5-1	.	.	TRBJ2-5	CASSLAGDRETQYF	TGCGCCAGCAGCTTGGCAGGGGACCGGGAGACCCAGTACTTC
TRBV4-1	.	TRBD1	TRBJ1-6	CASSQVFRPPGQGGSPLHF	TGCGCCAGCAGCCAGGTTTTCAGACCCCCCGGGCAGGGGGGTTCACCCCTCCACTTT
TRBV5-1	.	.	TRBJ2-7	CASSLAAGSPGEQYF	TGCGCCAGCAGCTTGGCTGCAGGGTCCCCCGGCGAGCAGTACTTC
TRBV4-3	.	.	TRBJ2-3	CASSQDFSDTQYF	TGCGCCAGCAGCCAAGATTTTTCAGATACGCAGTATTTT
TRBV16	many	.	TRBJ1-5	CASSRYRDSNQPQHF	TGTGCCAGCAGCAGATACAGGGATAGCAATCAGCCCCAGCATTTT
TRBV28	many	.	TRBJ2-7	CASSRTEQYF	TGTGCCAGCTCCCGAACCGAGCAGTACTTC
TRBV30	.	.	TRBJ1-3	CAWSVERNTIYF	TGTGCCTGGAGTGTTGAGCGAAACACCATATATTTT
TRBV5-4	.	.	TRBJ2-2	CASSLSWGGTGELFF	TGTGCCAGCAGCTTGTCGTGGGGCGGTACCGGGGAGCTGTTTTTT
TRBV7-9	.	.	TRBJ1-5	CASSSEGPYQPQHF	TGTGCCAGCAGCTCCGAGGGTCCCTATCAGCCCCAGCATTTT
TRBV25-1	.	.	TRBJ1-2	CASSREAQKSRNGYTF	TGTGCCAGCAGTCGTGAGGCCCAAAAGAGTCGGAATGGCTACACCTTC
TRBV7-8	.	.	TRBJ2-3	CASSLGQGPTRTDTQYF	TGTGCCAGCAGCTTAGGTCAGGGCCCCACTCGCACAGATACGCAGTATTTT
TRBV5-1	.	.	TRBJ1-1	CASSLQGSNTEAFF	TGCGCCAGCAGCCTACAAGGATCGAACACTGAAGCTTTCTTT
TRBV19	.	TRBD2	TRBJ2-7	CASSPGWQRGPYEQYF	TGTGCCAGTAGTCCAGGGTGGCAGCGGGGGCCCTACGAGCAGTACTTC
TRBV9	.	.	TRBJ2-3	CASSVAEGTQYF	TGTGCCAGCAGCGTAGCTGAGGGTACGCAGTATTTT
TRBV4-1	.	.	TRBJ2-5	CASSQDWGGETQYF	TGCGCCAGCAGCCAAGATTGGGGGGGCGAGACCCAGTACTTC
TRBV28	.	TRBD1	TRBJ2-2	CASISPGTGYTGELFF	TGTGCCAGCATTTCACCCGGGACAGGGTACACCGGGGAGCTGTTTTTT
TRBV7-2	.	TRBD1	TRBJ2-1	CASSLLGQGRDEQFF	TGTGCCAGCAGCTTATTGGGACAGGGTAGGGATGAGCAGTTCTTC
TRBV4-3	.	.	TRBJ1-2	CASSPPRGGYTF	TGCGCCAGCAGTCCGCCACGCGGAGGCTACACCTTC
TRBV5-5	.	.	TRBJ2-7	CASSSRTVAYEQYF	TGTGCCAGCAGCTCCAGGACGGTGGCCTACGAGCAGTACTTC
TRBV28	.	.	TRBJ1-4	CASSWVGSEKLFF	TGTGCCAGCAGTTGGGTGGGTAGCGAAAAACTGTTTTTT
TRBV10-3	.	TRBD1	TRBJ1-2	CAISGQGYGYTF	TGTGCCATCAGCGGACAGGGCTATGGCTACACCTTC
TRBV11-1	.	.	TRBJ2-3	CASSSGYTDTQYF	TGTGCCAGCAGCTCAGGGTACACAGATACGCAGTATTTT
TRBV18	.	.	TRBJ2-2	CASSPRDRRSFSGELFF	TGTGCCAGCTCACCGCGGGACCGACGGTCTTTCTCCGGGGAGCTGTTTTTT
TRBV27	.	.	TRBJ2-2	CASSFVVVGELFF	TGTGCCAGCAGTTTTGTAGTGGTAGGGGAGCTGTTTTTT
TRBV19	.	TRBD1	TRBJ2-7	CASSISTGGAGEQYF	TGTGCCAGTAGTATCTCGACAGGGGGCGCCGGCGAGCAGTACTTC
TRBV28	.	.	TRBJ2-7	CASSLGQSYEQYF	TGTGCCAGCAGTTTAGGACAATCCTACGAGCAGTACTTC
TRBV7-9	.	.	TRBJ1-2	CASSLPISQSSDGYTF	TGTGCCAGCAGCTTACCGATCAGCCAGTCCTCCGATGGCTACACCTTC
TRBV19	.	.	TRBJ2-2	CASRLTNTGELFF	TGTGCCAGTAGATTGACGAACACCGGGGAGCTGTTTTTT
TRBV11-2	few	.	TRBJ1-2	CASSLAQGGRGYTF	TGTGCCAGCAGCTTAGCTCAGGGCGGACGCGGCTACACCTTC
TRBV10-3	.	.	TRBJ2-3	CAISEGRSTDTQYF	TGTGCCATCAGTGAGGGGAGAAGCACAGATACGCAGTATTTT
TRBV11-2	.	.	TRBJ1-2	CASSLEGAGYTF	TGTGCCAGCAGCTTAGAAGGTGCTGGCTACACCTTC
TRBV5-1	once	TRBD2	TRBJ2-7	CASSVQPGLAEEQYF	TGCGCCAGCAGCGTTCAACCGGGACTAGCGGAGGAGCAGTACTTC
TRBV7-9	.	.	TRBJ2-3	CASSPLGGLTDTQYF	TGTGCCAGCAGCCCCCTAGGAGGACTCACAGATACGCAGTATTTT
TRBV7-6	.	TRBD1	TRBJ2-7	CASSSGQGQQYF	TGTGCCAGCAGCTCGGGACAGGGGCAACAGTACTTC
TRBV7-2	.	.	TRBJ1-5	CASAPGALSNQPQHF	TGTGCCAGCGCCCCAGGCGCACTTAGCAATCAGCCCCAGCATTTT
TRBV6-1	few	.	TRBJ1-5	CASSEAPQPQHF	TGTGCCAGCAGTGAAGCACCGCAGCCCCAGCATTTT
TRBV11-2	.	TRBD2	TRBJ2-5	CASSSSGTSIETQYF	TGTGCCAGCAGCTCATCAGGGACTAGCATAGAGACCCAGTACTTC
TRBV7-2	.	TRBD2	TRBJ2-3	CASSSGGADTQYF	TGTGCCAGCAGCTCCGGGGGGGCAGATACGCAGTATTTT
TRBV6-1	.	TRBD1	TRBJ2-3	CASTPGQGWTDTQYF	TGTGCCAGCACCCCGGGACAGGGGTGGACAGATACGCAGTATTTT
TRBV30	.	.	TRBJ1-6	CAWCIGGKNSPLHF	TGTGCCTGGTGTATAGGGGGGAAGAATTCACCCCTCCACTTT
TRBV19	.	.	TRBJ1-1	CASSVQGNTEAFF	TGTGCCAGTAGTGTTCAGGGGAACACTGAAGCTTTCTTT
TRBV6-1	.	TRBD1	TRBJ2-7	CASSETGAWEQYF	TGTGCCAGCAGTGAAACAGGGGCGTGGGAGCAGTACTTC
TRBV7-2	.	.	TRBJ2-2	CASSPVARAGELFF	TGTGCCAGCAGCCCCGTGGCCCGCGCCGGGGAGCTGTTTTTT
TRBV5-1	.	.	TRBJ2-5	CASSLGSRKETQYF	TGCGCCAGCAGCTTGGGAAGTAGAAAAGAGACCCAGTACTTC
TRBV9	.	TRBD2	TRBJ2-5	CASSVEAGGPKETQYF	TGTGCCAGCAGCGTAGAGGCGGGAGGGCCAAAAGAGACCCAGTACTTC
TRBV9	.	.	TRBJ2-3	CASSLTPGPSTDTQYF	TGTGCCAGCAGCCTAACCCCGGGACCCAGCACAGATACGCAGTATTTT
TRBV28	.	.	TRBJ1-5	CASSLAGINQPQHF	TGTGCCAGCAGTTTAGCCGGGATCAATCAGCCCCAGCATTTT
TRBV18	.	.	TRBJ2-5	CASSPLKSETQYF	TGTGCCAGCTCACCTCTAAAGTCGGAGACCCAGTACTTC
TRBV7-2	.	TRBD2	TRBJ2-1	CASSWGGLAGYNEQFF	TGTGCCAGCAGCTGGGGTGGACTAGCGGGATACAATGAGCAGTTCTTC
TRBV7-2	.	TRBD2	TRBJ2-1	CASSSTGLAVYEQFF	TGTGCCAGCTCCTCCACGGGACTAGCGGTCTATGAGCAGTTCTTC
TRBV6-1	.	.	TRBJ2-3	CASSEGGHPTDTQYF	TGTGCCAGCAGTGAAGGGGGGCACCCCACAGATACGCAGTATTTT
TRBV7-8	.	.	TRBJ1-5	CASSPEGIQPQHF	TGTGCCAGCAGCCCAGAGGGGATTCAGCCCCAGCATTTT